Reported below is one T cell receptor beta chain. Its antigen is undetermined. The sample has other DNA sequences that encode this CDR3 too. This sample is part of a study of cytomegalovirus exposure and HLA in healthy donors. Whole-study findings and limits: Rates of TCR association differed by HLA locus in a later analysis, with DRB1 highest and HLA-C lowest.

The PCR contained 60 Vbeta and 13 Jbeta primers. Produced via immunoSEQ multiplex PCR; TCRdb's table is partial and in-frame only. The table has 130,000 or so clones, 80% to 90% seen once; the top ten hold 1.5% to 2%. Germline V gene lookup returns CDR1 SGDLS and CDR2 YYNGEE. Trimming left V 0 bases short and J 2 bases short, with 9 bases between. The CDR3 loop spans 14 amino acids. This chain connects TRBV9 to TRBJ2-7, with D tentatively TRBD1 (6 bases). Sequences were obtained from PBMCs. The TCR originated in a man between 35 and 55 years old in good health and CMV-seronegative. Here the CDR3 DNA reads TGTGCCAGCAGCGTAGCAGGGGAGACCTACGAGCAGTACTTC. Amino acid sequence: CASSVAGETYEQYF.